The rows below give T cell receptor beta chains drawn from one sample of a study of blood T cell repertoires in COVID-19. This table comes from immunoSEQ multiplex PCR, and its TCRdb copy is limited to in-frame clones, with some not included. The sample has about 66,000 clones, roughly 82% seen once. The sequenced sample consisted of peripheral blood. The receptor source for this set is a man aged 60-69 years with acute or convalescent COVID-19. Each CDR3 is given with its conserved first and last residue. Each record gives: V gene, D gene, J gene, clone size, CDR3 DNA, CDR3 protein. The D gene is left open where the match is weak. Expanded clones are given a class, and other clones once, few, many or no size at all.

TRBV6-6	TRBD2	TRBJ2-5	NA	TGTGCCAGCAGTGGCCCGGGGGGGGGAGAGACCCAGTACTTC	CASSGPGGGETQYF
TRBV5-1	TRBD1	TRBJ1-5	NA	TGCGCCAGCAGCCCGGGACAGGGTAGCAATCAGCCCCAGCATTTT	CASSPGQGSNQPQHF
TRBV6-2/TRBV6-3	NA	TRBJ1-5	NA	TGTGCCAGCAGTAACCCGACAGTTACTTTCGATCAGCCCCAGCATTTT	CASSNPTVTFDQPQHF
TRBV30	NA	TRBJ1-1	NA	TGTGCCTGGACCCTGGGCCACACTGAAGCTTTCTTT	CAWTLGHTEAFF
TRBV2	TRBD1	TRBJ1-6	medium-sized	TGTGCCAGCACCATGGACAGGGGAAATTCACCCCTCCACTTT	CASTMDRGNSPLHF
TRBV30	NA	TRBJ2-6	medium-sized	TGTGCCTGGAGTGTACTAGGGACTGGGGCCAACGTCCTGACTTTC	CAWSVLGTGANVLTF
TRBV5-6	NA	TRBJ2-1	NA	TGTGCCAGCCAGCGACGACGGTACAATGAGCAGTTCTTC	CASQRRRYNEQFF
TRBV5-1	TRBD2	TRBJ2-3	NA	TGCGCCAGCAGCTCCCCCCCGGGACTAGCGGGGGACACAGATACGCAGTATTTT	CASSSPPGLAGDTDTQYF
TRBV19	NA	TRBJ1-5	NA	TGTGCCAGTAGTATACTCTCCCACACATATAGCAATCAGCCCCAGCATTTT	CASSILSHTYSNQPQHF
TRBV10-2	NA	TRBJ2-2	NA	TGCGCCAGCGAGGGTCAGAACACCGGGGAGCTGTTTTTT	CASEGQNTGELFF
TRBV30	TRBD2	TRBJ2-2	few	TGTGCCTGGAGTGTTGGCGGTGGGGGGGACACCGGGGAGCTGTTTTTT	CAWSVGGGGDTGELFF
TRBV12-3/TRBV12-4	TRBD1	TRBJ1-1	NA	TGTGCCAGCAGTCCACAGGACAGGAGTGAAGCTTTCTTT	CASSPQDRSEAFF
TRBV5-1	NA	TRBJ1-1	NA	TGCGCCAGCATGAGGGCCCCTCCGTCCGCTGAAGCTTTCTTT	CASMRAPPSAEAFF
TRBV25-1	NA	TRBJ1-5	NA	TGTGCCAGCAGTGAACCCGCAGGGCAGCCCCAGCATTTT	CASSEPAGQPQHF
TRBV7-2	NA	TRBJ1-5	NA	TGTGCCAGCAGCTTAGTGCCACAGGGTGATCAGCCCCAGCATTTT	CASSLVPQGDQPQHF
TRBV5-6	NA	TRBJ2-1	NA	TGTGCCAGCAGCTACGACAGCTACAATGAGCAGTTCTTC	CASSYDSYNEQFF
TRBV7-9	NA	TRBJ2-7	NA	TGTGCCAGCAGCCTAAGGGGTTGGGGCGAGCAGTACTTC	CASSLRGWGEQYF
TRBV5-8	TRBD1	TRBJ1-6	once	TGTGCCAGCAGCATTAAACCGTTGACAGGGGGCAATTCACCCCTCCACTTT	CASSIKPLTGGNSPLHF
TRBV2	TRBD1	TRBJ1-4	NA	TGTGCCAGCAGGGGCGACAGGGGCACTAATGAAAAACTGTTTTTT	CASRGDRGTNEKLFF
TRBV21-1	NA	TRBJ1-5	NA	TGTGCCAGCAGCAAAGAAAGGGAGAGCAATCAGCCCCAGCATTTT	CASSKERESNQPQHF
TRBV6-2/TRBV6-3	NA	TRBJ1-2	NA	TGTGCCAGCAGTTACTCCAGGGACTCTGGCTACACCTTC	CASSYSRDSGYTF
TRBV30	NA	TRBJ1-6	NA	TGTGCCTGGAGTCTGCAGGGGTATAATTCACCCCTCCACTTT	CAWSLQGYNSPLHF
TRBV18	TRBD1	TRBJ2-2	medium-sized	TGTGCCAGCTCACCACCTGGAAGGGGGCATGTCGCCGGGGAGCTGTTTTTT	CASSPPGRGHVAGELFF
TRBV19	TRBD1	TRBJ1-5	once	TGTGCCAGTAGCCCTGACAGGGGAAATCAGCCCCAGCATTTT	CASSPDRGNQPQHF
TRBV18	NA	TRBJ1-2	few	TGTGCCAGCTCACCACGTGAGAGGCCGAGGGGCTACACCTTC	CASSPRERPRGYTF
TRBV5-6	TRBD1	TRBJ2-3	NA	TGTGCCAGCAGCTTGCGTACCAACACAGGGGTTACTAGCACAGATACGCAGTATTTT	CASSLRTNTGVTSTDTQYF
TRBV19	NA	TRBJ1-3	NA	TGTGCCAGTAGTGACAGAGTCCCTGGAAACACCATATATTTT	CASSDRVPGNTIYF
TRBV7-2	TRBD1	TRBJ1-4	NA	TGTGCCAGCAGCTTAGGGGACAGGACAACTAATGAAAAACTGTTTTTT	CASSLGDRTTNEKLFF
TRBV2	TRBD1	TRBJ2-2	few	TGTGCCAGCAGGGGACAGATAGACACCGGGGAGCTGTTTTTT	CASRGQIDTGELFF
TRBV5-1	TRBD2	TRBJ2-3	NA	TGCGCCAGCAGCTTGGGGGCGGGGGGCACAGATACGCAGTATTTT	CASSLGAGGTDTQYF
TRBV19	TRBD1	TRBJ1-5	once	TGTGCCAGTAGTGACAGGGATTATAGCAATCAGCCCCAGCATTTT	CASSDRDYSNQPQHF
TRBV29-1	NA	TRBJ1-2	NA	TGCAGCGCGGGGGACTATAACTATGGCTACACCTTC	CSAGDYNYGYTF
TRBV27	TRBD2	TRBJ2-1	NA	TGTGCCAGCAGTTTCTCTAGCGGGTCTACGTCCTACAATGAGCAGTTCTTC	CASSFSSGSTSYNEQFF
TRBV5-1	NA	TRBJ1-1	NA	TGCGCCAGCAGCTTGGTTGGCGGGGGAACAGGTGAAGCTTTCTTT	CASSLVGGGTGEAFF
TRBV19	NA	TRBJ1-5	NA	TGTGCCAGTAGTATAGATCATAATCAGCCCCAGCATTTT	CASSIDHNQPQHF